Sequencing of this TCR beta chain was carried out in a study of T cells in Graves' hyperthyroidism and ophthalmopathy. Clinical symptoms, serum thyroxine and TRAb, thyroid ultrasound and orbital computed tomography together formed the diagnostic basis. This clonotype was counted ten times or more. Its antigen remains unknown. The J segment lost 6 bases and the V segment lost 8 bases, leaving 5 bases of the junction unmatched. CDR1 is SQVTM and CDR2 is ANQGSEA in the germline V gene. CDR3 length: 12 residues. RNA transcripts gave rise to amplified TCR beta CDR3 regions. HTBI primers drove first-round RT-PCR of the TCR CDR3. TCRdb passed the multiplex PCR reads through MiXCR, listing each CDR3 protein once. Among hundreds of thousands of distinct CDR3 sequences listed, roughly 40% were seen once. Broader study findings: Within blood appeared most thyroid clonotypes that had expanded above 0.001. The model predicted ophthalmopathy a median roughly six months before onset.

The chain recombines TRBV29-1 with TRBJ1-1, with 11 bases identical to TRBD1. This receptor was obtained from a man aged 18 to 30 with Graves' hyperthyroidism. The sample consisted of blood. The CDR3 is CSLRTGGSEAFF. The CDR3, as DNA: TGCAGCTTGCGGACAGGGGGCTCTGAAGCTTTCTTT.